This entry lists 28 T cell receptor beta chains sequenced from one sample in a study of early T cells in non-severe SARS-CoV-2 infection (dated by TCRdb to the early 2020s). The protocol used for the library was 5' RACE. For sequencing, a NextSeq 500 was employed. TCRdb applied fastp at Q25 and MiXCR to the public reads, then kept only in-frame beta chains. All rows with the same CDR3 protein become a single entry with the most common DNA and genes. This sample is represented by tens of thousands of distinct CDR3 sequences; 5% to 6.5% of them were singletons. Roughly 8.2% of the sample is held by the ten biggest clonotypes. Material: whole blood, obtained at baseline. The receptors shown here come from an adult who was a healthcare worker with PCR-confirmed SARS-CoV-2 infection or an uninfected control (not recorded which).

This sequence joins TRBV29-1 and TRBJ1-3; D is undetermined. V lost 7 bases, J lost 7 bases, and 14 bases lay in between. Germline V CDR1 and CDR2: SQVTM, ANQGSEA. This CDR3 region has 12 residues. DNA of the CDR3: TGCAGCGCCTCACTCACGGCGAACACCATATATTTT. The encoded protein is CSASLTANTIYF.

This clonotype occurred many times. CDR3 nucleotides: TGCAGTGCTAGGAACCCGGGACAGGGGGCAACCGGGGAGCTGTTTTTT. Amino acids: CSARNPGQGATGELFF. The rearrangement joins TRBV20-1 to TRBJ2-2; 12 positions match TRBD1. The CDR3 runs to 16 residues. Germline loops: CDR1 DFQATT, CDR2 SNEGSKA (reference sequence). V shed 3 bases and J 5 bases; nucleotides not matched to a gene: 7.

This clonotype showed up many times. The CDR3 sequence is CASKIKGQPQHF. The CDR3 coding sequence is TGTGCCAGCAAAATAAAGGGTCAGCCCCAGCATTTT. The rearrangement joins TRBV28 to TRBJ1-5; D is unclear. This CDR3 has 12 residues. V was shortened by 7 bases and J by 6 bases, with 10 bases between the two germline ends. CDR1 is MDHEN and CDR2 is SYDVKM in the germline V gene.

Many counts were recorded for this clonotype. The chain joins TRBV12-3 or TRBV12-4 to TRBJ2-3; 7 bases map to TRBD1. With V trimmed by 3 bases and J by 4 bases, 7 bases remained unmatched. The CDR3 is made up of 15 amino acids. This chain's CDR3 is CASSLTGSGADTQYF. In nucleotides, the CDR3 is TGTGCCAGCAGTTTGACAGGGTCCGGGGCAGATACGCAGTATTTT.

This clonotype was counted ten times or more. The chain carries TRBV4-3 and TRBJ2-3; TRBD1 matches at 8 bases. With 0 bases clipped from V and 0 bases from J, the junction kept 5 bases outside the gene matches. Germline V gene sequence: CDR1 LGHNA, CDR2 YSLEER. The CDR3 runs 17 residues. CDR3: CASSQDGTGGSTDTQYF. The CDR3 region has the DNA TGCGCCAGCAGCCAAGATGGGACAGGAGGTAGCACAGATACGCAGTATTTT.

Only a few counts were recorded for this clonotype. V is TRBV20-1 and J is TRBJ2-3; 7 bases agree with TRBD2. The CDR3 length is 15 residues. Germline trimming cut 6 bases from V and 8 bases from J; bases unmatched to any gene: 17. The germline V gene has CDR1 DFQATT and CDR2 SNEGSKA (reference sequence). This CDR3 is CSANHWASGGRTQYF. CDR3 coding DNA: TGCAGTGCCAACCATTGGGCTAGCGGAGGGCGTACGCAGTATTTT.

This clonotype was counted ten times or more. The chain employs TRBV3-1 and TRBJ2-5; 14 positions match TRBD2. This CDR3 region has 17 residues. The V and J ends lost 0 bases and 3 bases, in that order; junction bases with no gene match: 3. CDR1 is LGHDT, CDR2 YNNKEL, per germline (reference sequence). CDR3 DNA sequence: TGTGCCAGCAGCCAAGATATGGGACTAGCGGGGGAAGAGACCCAGTACTTC. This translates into CASSQDMGLAGEETQYF.

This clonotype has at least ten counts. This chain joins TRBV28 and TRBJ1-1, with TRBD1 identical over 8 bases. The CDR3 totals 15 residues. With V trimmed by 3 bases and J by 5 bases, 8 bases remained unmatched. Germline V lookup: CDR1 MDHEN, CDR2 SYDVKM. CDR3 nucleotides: TGTGCCAGCAGTTTTCCCGGACAGGGAGGAACTGAAGCTTTCTTT. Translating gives CASSFPGQGGTEAFF.

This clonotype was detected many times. This CDR3 is CASSLIPQGADTQYF. The CDR3 region has the DNA TGTGCCAGCAGCTTAATTCCTCAGGGGGCAGATACGCAGTATTTT. V gene TRBV7-3 combines with J gene TRBJ2-3; 7 positions match TRBD1. CDR1 is SGHTA, CDR2 FQGTGA, per germline. CDR3 size: 15 residues. The V segment lost 1 base and the J segment 4 bases; nucleotides outside the gene matches: 5.

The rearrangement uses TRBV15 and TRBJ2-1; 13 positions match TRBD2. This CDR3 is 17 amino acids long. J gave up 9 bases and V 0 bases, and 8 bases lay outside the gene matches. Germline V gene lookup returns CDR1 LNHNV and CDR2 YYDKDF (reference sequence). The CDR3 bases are TGTGCCACCAGCAGAGATAGACTAGCGGGGGGAGTCAGTGAGCAGTTCTTC. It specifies CATSRDRLAGGVSEQFF.

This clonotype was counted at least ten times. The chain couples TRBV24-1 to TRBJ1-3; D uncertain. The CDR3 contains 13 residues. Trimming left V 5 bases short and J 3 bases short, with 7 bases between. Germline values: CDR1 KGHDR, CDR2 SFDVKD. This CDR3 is CATSATFGNTIYF. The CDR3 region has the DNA TGTGCCACCAGTGCCACTTTTGGAAACACCATATATTTT.

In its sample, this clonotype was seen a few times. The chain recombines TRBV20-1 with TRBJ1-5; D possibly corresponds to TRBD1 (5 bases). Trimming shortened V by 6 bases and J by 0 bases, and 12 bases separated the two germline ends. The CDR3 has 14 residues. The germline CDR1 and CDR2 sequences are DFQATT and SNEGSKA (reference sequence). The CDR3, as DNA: TGCAGTGCCTCTCGGGGGGGTAGCAATCAGCCCCAGCATTTT. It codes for CSASRGGSNQPQHF.

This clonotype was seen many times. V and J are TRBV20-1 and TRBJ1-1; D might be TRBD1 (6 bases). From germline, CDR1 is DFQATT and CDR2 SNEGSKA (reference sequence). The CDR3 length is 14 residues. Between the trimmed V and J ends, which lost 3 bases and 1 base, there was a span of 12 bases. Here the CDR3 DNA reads TGCAGTGCTAGGCGGGGGGGCTCGAACACTGAAGCTTTCTTT. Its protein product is CSARRGGSNTEAFF.

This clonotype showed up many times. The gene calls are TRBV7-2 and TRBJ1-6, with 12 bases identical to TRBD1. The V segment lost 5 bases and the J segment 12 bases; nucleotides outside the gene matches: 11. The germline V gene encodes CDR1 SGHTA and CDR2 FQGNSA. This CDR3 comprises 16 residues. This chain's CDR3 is CASSPSGTGGKGPLHF. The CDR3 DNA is TGTGCCAGCAGCCCTTCCGGGACAGGGGGCAAGGGACCCCTCCACTTT.

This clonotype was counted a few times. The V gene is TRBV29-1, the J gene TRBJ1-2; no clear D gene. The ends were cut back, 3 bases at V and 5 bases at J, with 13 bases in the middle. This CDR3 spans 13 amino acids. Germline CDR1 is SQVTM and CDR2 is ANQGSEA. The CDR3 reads CSVDYWEPYGYTF. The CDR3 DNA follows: TGCAGCGTTGATTATTGGGAACCTTATGGCTACACCTTC.

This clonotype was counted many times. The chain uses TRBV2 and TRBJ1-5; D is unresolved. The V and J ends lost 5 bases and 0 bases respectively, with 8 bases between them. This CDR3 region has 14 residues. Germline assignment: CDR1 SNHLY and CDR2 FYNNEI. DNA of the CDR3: TGTGCCAGCAGTCGATTAAATAGCAATCAGCCCCAGCATTTT. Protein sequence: CASSRLNSNQPQHF.

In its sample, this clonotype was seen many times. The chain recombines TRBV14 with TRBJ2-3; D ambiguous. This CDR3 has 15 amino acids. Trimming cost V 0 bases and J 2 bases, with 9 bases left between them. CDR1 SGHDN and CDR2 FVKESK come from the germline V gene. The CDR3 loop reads CASSQETQNTDTQYF. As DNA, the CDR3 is TGTGCCAGCAGCCAAGAAACCCAGAACACAGATACGCAGTATTTT.

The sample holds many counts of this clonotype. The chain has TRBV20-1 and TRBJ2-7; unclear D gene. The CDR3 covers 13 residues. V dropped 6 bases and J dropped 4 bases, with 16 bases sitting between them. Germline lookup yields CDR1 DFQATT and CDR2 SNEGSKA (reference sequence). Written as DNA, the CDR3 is TGCAGTGCGATCACAGCGTTCCGATACGAGCAGTACTTC. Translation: CSAITAFRYEQYF.

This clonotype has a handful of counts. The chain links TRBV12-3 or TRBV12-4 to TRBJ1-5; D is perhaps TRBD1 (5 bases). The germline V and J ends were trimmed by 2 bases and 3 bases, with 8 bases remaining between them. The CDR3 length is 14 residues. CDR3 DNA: TGTGCCAGCAGTTTACGGGACCTCAATCAGCCCCAGCATTTT. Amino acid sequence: CASSLRDLNQPQHF.

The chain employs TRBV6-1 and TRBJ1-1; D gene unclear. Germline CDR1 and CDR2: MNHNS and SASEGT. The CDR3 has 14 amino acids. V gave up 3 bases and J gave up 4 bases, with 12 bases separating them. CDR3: CASSDLSQTTEAFF. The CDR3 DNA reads TGTGCCAGCAGTGACCTGTCCCAGACCACTGAAGCTTTCTTT.

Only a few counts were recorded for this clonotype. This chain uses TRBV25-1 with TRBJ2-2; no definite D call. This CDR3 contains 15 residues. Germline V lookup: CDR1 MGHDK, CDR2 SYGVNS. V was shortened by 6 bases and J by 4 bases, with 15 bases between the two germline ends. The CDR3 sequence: CASRVSRSGTGELFF. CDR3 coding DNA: TGTGCCAGCAGAGTTTCACGGAGTGGCACCGGGGAGCTGTTTTTT.

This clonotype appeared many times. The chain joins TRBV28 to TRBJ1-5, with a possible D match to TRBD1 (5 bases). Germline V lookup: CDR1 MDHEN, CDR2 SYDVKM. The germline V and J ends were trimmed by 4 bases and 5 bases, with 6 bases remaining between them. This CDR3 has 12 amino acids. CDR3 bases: TGTGCCAGCAGTTGGGGGGATCAGCCCCAGCATTTT. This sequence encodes CASSWGDQPQHF.

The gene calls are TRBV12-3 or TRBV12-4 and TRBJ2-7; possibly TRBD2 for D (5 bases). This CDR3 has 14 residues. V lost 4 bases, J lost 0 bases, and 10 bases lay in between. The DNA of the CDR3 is TGTGCCAGCAGTTCGGGGATTAACTCCTACGAGCAGTACTTC. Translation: CASSSGINSYEQYF.

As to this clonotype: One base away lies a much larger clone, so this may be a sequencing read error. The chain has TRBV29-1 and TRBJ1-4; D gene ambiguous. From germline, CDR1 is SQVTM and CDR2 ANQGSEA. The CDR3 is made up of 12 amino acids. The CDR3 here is CSVGWANEELFF. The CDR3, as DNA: TGCAGCGTTGGGTGGGCGAATGAAGAACTGTTTTTT.

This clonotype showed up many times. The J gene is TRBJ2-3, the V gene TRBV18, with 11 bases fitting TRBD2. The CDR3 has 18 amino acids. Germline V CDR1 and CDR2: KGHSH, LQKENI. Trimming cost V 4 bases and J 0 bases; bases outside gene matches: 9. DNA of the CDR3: TGTGCCAGCTCACTACGACTAGCGGGGCTATCTAGCACAGATACGCAGTATTTT. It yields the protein CASSLRLAGLSSTDTQYF.

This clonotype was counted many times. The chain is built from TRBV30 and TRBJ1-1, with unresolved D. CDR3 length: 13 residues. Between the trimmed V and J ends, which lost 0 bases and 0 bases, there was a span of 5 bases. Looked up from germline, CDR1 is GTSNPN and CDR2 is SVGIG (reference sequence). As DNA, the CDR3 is TGTGCCTGGAGTGTACAGTTGAACACTGAAGCTTTCTTT. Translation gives CAWSVQLNTEAFF.

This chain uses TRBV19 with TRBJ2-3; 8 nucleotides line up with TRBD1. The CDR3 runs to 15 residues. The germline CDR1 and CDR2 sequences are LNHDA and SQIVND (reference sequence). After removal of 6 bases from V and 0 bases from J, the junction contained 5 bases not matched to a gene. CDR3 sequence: CASRARGRSTDTQYF. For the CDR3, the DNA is TGTGCCAGTAGGGCCAGGGGGCGCAGCACAGATACGCAGTATTTT.

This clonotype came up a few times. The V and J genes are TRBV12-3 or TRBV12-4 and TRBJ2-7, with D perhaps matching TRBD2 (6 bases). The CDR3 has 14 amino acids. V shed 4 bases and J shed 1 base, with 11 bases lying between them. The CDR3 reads CASSSGVPSYEQYF. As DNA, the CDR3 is TGTGCCAGCAGTTCGGGGGTCCCTTCCTACGAGCAGTACTTC.